This TCR beta chain was recovered during a study of cytomegalovirus exposure and HLA in healthy donors. The CDR3 covers 16 residues. With V trimmed by 3 bases and J by 2 bases, 8 bases remained unmatched. Germline-derived CDR1 and CDR2 are MDHEN and SYDVKM. A word on this clone: The antigen is not known.

PCR primers comprised 60 Vbeta and 13 Jbeta primers. Clones were read by immunoSEQ multiplex PCR, and TCRdb kept only the in-frame ones, dropping some. The repertoire consists of approximately 140,000 clones, with roughly 80% occurring once and the leading ten covering about 13%. Notes on the study in general: In a later analysis, at a false discovery rate of 0.05, under 20,000 TCR beta sequences were associated with HLA alleles. A later analysis found TCR association rates differed by HLA locus, highest for DRB1 and lowest for HLA-C.

Material for sequencing was PBMCs. The sequence derives from a man aged 35 to 55 in good health and CMV-seropositive. The rearrangement uses TRBV28 and TRBJ2-3, with 7 bases lining up with TRBD2. CDR3 sequence reads: CASSFPSGHDTDTQYF. CDR3 coding DNA: TGTGCCAGCAGTTTTCCTAGCGGCCACGACACAGATACGCAGTATTTT.